Presented here are 20 T cell receptor beta chains from one specimen sequenced in a study of cytomegalovirus exposure and HLA in healthy donors (dated 2017 in TCRdb). Libraries were constructed by the immunoSEQ multiplex PCR assay. The multiplex PCR relied on a mix of 60 forward primers for TCR Vbeta segments and 13 reverse primers for TCR Jbeta segments. TCRdb mirrors the immuneACCESS table, restricted to in-frame sequences. Some clones are absent from its copies; in checked studies, under half trace to an unresolved V gene, and the reason for the others is unknown. Recorded for this sample are tens of thousands of clones; roughly 82% of them occurred a single time. About 19% of the sample is taken by the ten largest. Material: PBMCs. Every receptor here comes from a man between 65 and 80 years old in good health and CMV-seropositive.

The V and J genes are TRBV10-3 and TRBJ1-1; possible D gene TRBD1, 5 bases. Germline V gene sequence: CDR1 ENHRY, CDR2 SYGVKD. V was trimmed by 4 bases and J by 6 bases, leaving 15 bases between them. This CDR3 is built from 14 residues. The chain's CDR3 is CAISVGGGIAEAFF. DNA of the CDR3: TGTGCCATCAGTGTCGGGGGAGGAATCGCTGAAGCTTTCTTT.

This chain links TRBV5-4 with TRBJ2-7, with 11 positions matching TRBD2. This CDR3 spans 15 amino acids. Germline-derived CDR1 and CDR2 are SGHNT and YYREEE (reference sequence). Germline trimming cut 6 bases from V and 2 bases from J; bases unmatched to any gene: 7. CDR3 coding DNA: TGTGCCAGCACCATTGGGACTAGCGGTACCTACGAGCAGTACTTC. It codes for CASTIGTSGTYEQYF.

This clone was found once. The gene calls are TRBV5-1 and TRBJ1-6; 7 nucleotides align to TRBD1. The CDR3 runs to 16 residues. Trimming took 0 bases from V and 7 from J; bases not matched to a gene: 7. Germline V gene data show CDR1 as SGHRS and CDR2 as YFSETQ. The CDR3 bases are TGCGCCAGCAGCTTGGGAGACAGGGTTGGCAATTCACCCCTCCACTTT. Translating gives CASSLGDRVGNSPLHF.

This clone was observed a single time. This chain joins TRBV15 and TRBJ2-1, with 11 bases aligning to TRBD2. CDR3 size: 19 residues. J was trimmed by 2 bases and V by 1 base; bases with no gene match: 10. In germline, CDR1 is LNHNV, CDR2 YYDKDF (reference sequence). CDR3 region: CATSRGIQLAGGTYNEQFF. CDR3 DNA: TGTGCCACCAGCAGAGGGATACAATTAGCGGGAGGGACCTACAATGAGCAGTTCTTC.

The chain couples TRBV11-2 to TRBJ1-2, with 12 bases that match TRBD1. With V trimmed by 5 bases and J by 7 bases, 5 bases remained unmatched. The V gene's germline CDR1 is SGHAT and CDR2 FQNNGV. This CDR3 has 14 residues. CDR3 in amino acids: CASSTGQGAIGYTF. CDR3 sequence (DNA): TGTGCCAGCAGCACGGGACAGGGGGCGATTGGCTACACCTTC.

This chain joins TRBV7-2 and TRBJ2-1; perhaps TRBD1 as D (7 bases). The V gene's germline CDR1 is SGHTA and CDR2 FQGNSA. The CDR3 has 15 amino acids. Between the trimmed V and J ends, which lost 6 bases and 2 bases, there was a span of 14 bases. This CDR3 is CASRTRGTAYNEQFF. DNA of the CDR3: TGTGCCAGCAGAACCCGGGGGACAGCCTACAATGAGCAGTTCTTC. Using reference TRBV7-2 and TRBJ2-1 for the parts outside the CDR3, the full variable domain is GAGVSQSPSNKVTEKGKDVELRCDPISGHTALYWYRQSLGQGLEFLIYFQGNSAPDKSGLPSDRFSAERTGGSVSTLTIQRTQQEDSAVYLCASRTRGTAYNEQFFGPGTRLTVL.

The J gene is TRBJ2-2, the V gene TRBV10-3; 9 bases line up with TRBD1. This CDR3 is built from 15 residues. From germline, CDR1 is ENHRY and CDR2 SYGVKD. J was trimmed by 3 bases and V by 6 bases; bases with no gene match: 5. The CDR3 bases are TGTGCCATCAGCGGGACAGGGCGGGACACCGGGGAGCTGTTTTTT. Its protein is CAISGTGRDTGELFF.

The count of this clone is one. Written as DNA, the CDR3 is TGTGCCAGCAGCTTACAGAGCGAGCAGTACTTC. It specifies CASSLQSEQYF. V and J are TRBV5-6 and TRBJ2-7; no clear D. Germline CDR1 reads SGHDT; CDR2 reads YYEEEE. V lost 2 bases, J lost 6 bases, and 6 bases lay in between. The CDR3 sequence is 11 residues long.

The chain is built from TRBV13 and TRBJ1-3; D gene unclear. The CDR3 loop spans 15 amino acids. CDR1 PRHDT and CDR2 FYEKMQ come from the germline V gene (reference sequence). V was trimmed by 2 bases and J by 0 bases, leaving 8 bases between them. In nucleotides, the CDR3 is TGTGCCAGCAGCTTATTCGGGAACTCTGGAAACACCATATATTTT. Amino acids: CASSLFGNSGNTIYF.

J is TRBJ1-3 and V is TRBV4-2, with D perhaps TRBD1 (5 bases). Per the germline V gene, CDR1 is LGHNA and CDR2 is YNFKEQ. The length of the CDR3 is 17 residues. Between the trimmed V and J ends, which lost 0 bases and 5 bases, there was a span of 17 bases. CDR3 bases: TGTGCCAGCAGCCAAGATGGGGGGGGAGGAGATAGAAACACCATATATTTT. Protein sequence: CASSQDGGGGDRNTIYF.

The chain recombines TRBV7-6 with TRBJ2-3; 9 nucleotides match TRBD1. The junction had 3 bases not matched to a gene; V was cut back by 1 base and J by 1 base. Germline lookup yields CDR1 SGHVS and CDR2 FNYEAQ. The CDR3 spans 16 residues. As DNA, the CDR3 is TGTGCCAGCAGCTTAGGACAGGGGGGACGCACAGATACGCAGTATTTT. It specifies CASSLGQGGRTDTQYF.

Here the CDR3 DNA reads TGTGCCAGCAGCCCCGGACAGGCCACCCAGTACTTC. Its translation is CASSPGQATQYF. The chain carries TRBV7-6 and TRBJ2-5; 7 nucleotides line up with TRBD1. Trimming removed 5 bases from V and 8 bases from J; junction bases left unmatched: 5. The CDR3 has 12 amino acids. The V gene's germline CDR1 is SGHVS and CDR2 FNYEAQ.

In this sample, this clone turned up a few times. The genes are TRBV28 and TRBJ2-1; D is uncertain. CDR1 is MDHEN, CDR2 SYDVKM, per germline. V was cut by 6 bases and J by 9 bases, with 12 bases left in between. The CDR3 consists of 12 residues. The CDR3 sequence: CASSPLVGEQFF. The CDR3 nucleotides are TGTGCCAGCAGCCCTCTAGTGGGTGAGCAGTTCTTC.

V is TRBV27 and J is TRBJ2-1; the match to TRBD1 covers 7 bases. Looked up from germline, CDR1 is MNHEY and CDR2 is SMNVEV (reference sequence). V lost 4 bases and J lost 3; bases outside the gene matches: 6. The CDR3 has 15 amino acids. The CDR3 nucleotides are TGTGCCAGCAGTTCTTCCGGGACAGTCTACAATGAGCAGTTCTTC. Protein: CASSSSGTVYNEQFF.

The chain has TRBV9 and TRBJ1-5, with 7 nucleotides matching TRBD1. CDR3 size: 15 residues. Trimming removed 0 bases from V and 6 bases from J; junction bases left unmatched: 6. Germline values: CDR1 SGDLS, CDR2 YYNGEE. The CDR3, as DNA: TGTGCCAGCAGCGTAGGGACAGGCTGGGGTCAGCCCCAGCATTTT. It encodes CASSVGTGWGQPQHF.

J is TRBJ2-5 and V is TRBV5-6, with 7 positions matching TRBD2. The CDR3 runs 17 residues. Germline V CDR1 and CDR2: SGHDT, YYEEEE. V gave up 4 bases and J gave up 4 bases; unmatched junction bases: 16. The DNA of the CDR3 is TGTGCCAGCAGCAGCCTGGGCCTAGCGGCGCCAAGAGAGACCCAGTACTTC. Its translation is CASSSLGLAAPRETQYF.

The chain carries TRBV7-9 and TRBJ2-5, with a weak D call TRBD2 (5 bases). The V gene's germline CDR1 is SEHNR and CDR2 FQNEAQ (reference sequence). The V end was cut by 5 bases, the J end by 12 bases, with 19 bases between. The CDR3 has 13 residues. The CDR3 is CASSPPDREGKYF. The CDR3 bases are TGTGCCAGCAGCCCACCCGATCGAGAGGGCAAGTACTTC.

This clone was found once. The V call is TRBV5-4, the J call TRBJ2-1; maybe TRBD2 (7 bases). V was cut by 4 bases and J by 4 bases, with 15 bases left in between. Germline V lookup: CDR1 SGHNT, CDR2 YYREEE (reference sequence). The CDR3 consists of 15 residues. CDR3 protein: CASSVGLGGYNEQFF. Written as DNA, the CDR3 is TGTGCCAGCAGCGTCGGACTAGGGGGTTACAATGAGCAGTTCTTC.

V usage is TRBV18 and J usage is TRBJ1-5; 9 bases match TRBD1. Per the germline V gene, CDR1 is KGHSH and CDR2 is LQKENI. The CDR3 is 15 residues long. V shed 8 bases, J shed 4 bases, and the junction held 9 bases outside the gene matches. CDR3: CASTRTGEGNQPQHF. The DNA of the CDR3 is TGTGCCAGCACCCGGACAGGGGAGGGGAATCAGCCCCAGCATTTT.

The V and J genes are TRBV5-4 and TRBJ2-3, with 11 bases that match TRBD1. Germline loops: CDR1 SGHNT, CDR2 YYREEE (reference sequence). The CDR3 extends over 14 amino acids. V was pared by 3 bases and J by 4 bases, with 1 base of the junction left unmatched. CDR3 protein: CASSWGQGADTQYF. The DNA of the CDR3 is TGTGCCAGCAGCTGGGGACAGGGGGCAGATACGCAGTATTTT.